The 21 T cell receptor beta chains presented below share a single source sample, sequenced in a study of regulatory T cells in long-lasting Graves disease. This sample's time point: persistent/refractory GD, antithyroid drugs over 5 years with positive TRAb. Extracted PBMC RNA gave rise to the TCR library. Arm-PCR of CDR3 regions and iRepertoire HTBI primers were the basis on which TCR beta libraries were built. TCRdb itself ran the multiplex PCR reads through MiXCR, one entry per CDR3 protein. This table holds 450,000 or so distinct CDR3 sequences, more than 20% found once. Material: peripheral blood mononuclear cells (PBMCs), obtained when the disease was refractory, from a patient treated with antithyroid drugs. The source of these receptors is a female donor with Graves disease.

This clonotype was observed a few times. The genes are TRBV6-1 and TRBJ1-1; 11 bases are a match to TRBD1. CDR1 and CDR2 from the germline V gene are MNHNS and SASEGT. The CDR3 spans 14 residues. V was pared by 7 bases and J by 11 bases, with 12 bases of the junction left unmatched. CDR3 in amino acids: CASTAGQGVAGAFF. The CDR3 DNA is TGTGCCAGCACCGCGGGACAGGGGGTTGCGGGGGCTTTCTTT.

The chain joins TRBV7-8 to TRBJ2-2; TRBD2 aligns across 14 bases. V dropped 4 bases and J dropped 2; count of bases not matched to a gene: 15. In germline, CDR1 is SGHVS, CDR2 FQNEAQ. The CDR3 spans 21 residues. The CDR3 nucleotides read TGTGCCAGCAGCTGGACAGGGTTTGAGGGACTAGCGGGAGTAAACACCGGGGAGCTGTTTTTT. It specifies CASSWTGFEGLAGVNTGELFF.

Details on this clonotype: One base away lies a much larger clone, so this may be a sequencing read error. The CDR3 ends on some other residue instead of the conserved phenylalanine or tryptophan, so this is likely a read error. The chain combines TRBV30 with TRBJ2-5; no reliable D call. The CDR3 covers 14 residues. V gave up 0 bases and J gave up 1 base, with 9 bases separating them. Per the germline V gene, CDR1 is GTSNPN and CDR2 is SVGIG (reference sequence). In DNA form, the CDR3 reads TGTGCCTGGAGTGTATCCGTGTTCCAAGAGACCCAGTACCTC. Translated: CAWSVSVFQETQYL.

The rearrangement uses TRBV30 and TRBJ2-7, with TRBD1 identical over 9 bases. CDR1 GTSNPN and CDR2 SVGIG come from the germline V gene (reference sequence). Trimming at V came to 2 bases and at J to 1 base, leaving 3 bases not matched to a gene. This CDR3 has 14 residues. DNA for the CDR3: TGTGCCTGGAGTTTCGGGACAGGGTCCTACGAGCAGTACTTC. This codes for CAWSFGTGSYEQYF.

This clonotype was counted only a few times. The chain carries TRBV7-2 and TRBJ2-7, with a tentative D call TRBD2 (6 bases). The V gene lost 5 bases and the J gene lost 3 bases, with 26 bases spanning the gap. CDR1 and CDR2 from the germline V gene are SGHTA and FQGNSA. The CDR3 is 18 residues long. This CDR3 is CASSTGLAGGSEYYEQYF. The CDR3 DNA follows: TGTGCCAGCAGCACGGGACTCGCCGGAGGGAGCGAGTACTACGAGCAGTACTTC.

This clonotype was observed many times. The gene calls are TRBV5-1 and TRBJ2-7; D may be TRBD1 (6 bases). The CDR3 has 14 residues. With 3 bases removed from V and 5 bases from J, the gap between germline ends came to 15 bases. Looked up from germline, CDR1 is SGHRS and CDR2 is YFSETQ. The DNA of the CDR3 is TGCGCCAGCAGCTCCCCAACCAGACAGGACGAGCAGTACTTC. Translation gives CASSSPTRQDEQYF.

This clonotype has only a few counts. The V and J genes are TRBV4-1 and TRBJ1-2; TRBD1 aligns across 7 bases. This CDR3 spans 17 amino acids. CDR1 MGHRA and CDR2 YSYEKL come from the germline V gene. V was clipped by 1 base and J by 1 base; unmatched bases: 9. The CDR3 DNA is TGCGCCAGCAGCCAAGTCGCAGGGGGACCCTTTAACTATGGCTACACCTTC. This sequence encodes CASSQVAGGPFNYGYTF.

The table lists this clonotype with a few counts. The rearrangement links TRBV5-1 to TRBJ1-4; D is perhaps TRBD1 (6 bases). Germline values: CDR1 SGHRS, CDR2 YFSETQ. V lost 0 bases, J lost 8 bases, and 14 bases lay in between. There are 15 residues in the CDR3. The CDR3 nucleotides are TGCGCCAGCAGCTTGGAGGGGGGCTCTGCGGAAAAACTGTTTTTT. It specifies CASSLEGGSAEKLFF.

The chain combines TRBV5-1 with TRBJ1-4, with 8 nucleotides matching TRBD1. V was clipped by 4 bases and J by 7 bases; unmatched bases: 12. This CDR3 comprises 16 residues. Germline V gene sequence: CDR1 SGHRS, CDR2 YFSETQ. The CDR3 sequence: CASSVLPGQGFEKLFF. CDR3 sequence (DNA): TGCGCCAGCAGCGTACTCCCTGGACAGGGTTTTGAAAAACTGTTTTTT.

This clonotype occurred many times. Sequence at one end of the junction differs from germline and may be a read error. The chain uses TRBV2 and TRBJ2-7; 9 nucleotides agree with TRBD2. Per germline, CDR1 SNHLY and CDR2 FYNNEI. The CDR3 runs to 14 residues. Here the CDR3 DNA reads TGTGCCAGCAGGGAAGGGACTAGCATCTACGAGCAGTACTTC. It translates to CASREGTSIYEQYF. The full variable domain, with the rest looked up from reference TRBV2 and TRBJ2-7, is EPEVTQTPSHQVTQMGQEVILRCVPISNHLYFYWYRQILGQKVEFLVSFYNNEISEKSEIFDDQFSVERPDGSNFTLKIRSTKLEDSAMYFCASREGTSIYEQYFGPGTRLTVT.

In its sample, this clonotype was seen many times. The genes are TRBV2 and TRBJ2-6, with 8 bases matching TRBD2. The CDR3 contains 18 residues. Trimming cost V 6 bases and J 0 bases; bases outside gene matches: 10. CDR1 SNHLY and CDR2 FYNNEI come from the germline V gene. CDR3 protein: CASRREVLPYSGANVLTF. The CDR3 bases are TGTGCCAGCAGGCGGGAGGTGCTCCCGTACTCTGGGGCCAACGTCCTGACTTTC.

The chain is built from TRBV30 and TRBJ2-2; D gene ambiguous. V was cut by 4 bases and J by 7 bases, with 10 bases left in between. This CDR3 is 12 amino acids long. Germline CDR1 GTSNPN, CDR2 SVGIG (reference sequence). Here the CDR3 DNA reads TGTGCCTGGACTCTCTCTGTCGGGGAGCTGTTTTTT. It specifies CAWTLSVGELFF.

The genes are TRBV4-2 and TRBJ2-7; 9 bases are a match to TRBD2. The V gene's germline CDR1 is LGHNA and CDR2 YNFKEQ. There are 17 residues in the CDR3. Unmatched junction bases numbered 9, after V lost 0 bases and J lost 3 bases. CDR3 sequence: CASSQDLAGGRSYEQYF. The CDR3 nucleotides read TGTGCCAGCAGCCAAGATCTCGCGGGAGGGCGTAGCTACGAGCAGTACTTC.

The chain carries TRBV27 and TRBJ1-3; no definite D call. Germline lookup yields CDR1 MNHEY and CDR2 SMNVEV (reference sequence). CDR3 length equals 14 residues. V lost 6 bases to trimming and J lost 4 bases, with 13 bases between them. The CDR3 spells CASSFTGIGNTIYF. The CDR3, as DNA: TGTGCCAGCAGCTTTACGGGGATCGGAAACACCATATATTTT.

The table lists this clonotype with many counts. This chain joins TRBV27 and TRBJ2-7; TRBD2 matches at 8 bases. Looked up from germline, CDR1 is MNHEY and CDR2 is SMNVEV (reference sequence). This CDR3 has 15 amino acids. Trimming removed 6 bases from V and 1 base from J; junction bases left unmatched: 8. In DNA, the CDR3 is TGTGCCAGCAGCCGCAGCGGGACTAGTTCCTACGAGCAGTACTTC. Protein product: CASSRSGTSSYEQYF.

This clonotype occurred many times. CDR3 DNA: TGTGCCAGCAGTCAACCGGGCTACGAGCAGTACTTC. Protein product: CASSQPGYEQYF. This sequence joins TRBV6-2 or TRBV6-3 and TRBJ2-7; D unclear. Germline V lookup: CDR1 MNHEY, CDR2 SVGEGT. V was trimmed by 5 bases and J by 3 bases, leaving 8 bases between them. This CDR3 has 12 residues.

This clonotype was seen only a few times. This rearrangement joins TRBV6-1 to TRBJ1-5; D possibly corresponds to TRBD1 (5 bases). The CDR3 is 15 residues long. The V and J ends lost 4 bases and 5 bases respectively, with 15 bases between them. CDR1 and CDR2 (germline): MNHNS, SASEGT. The CDR3 protein is CASSGSGTGHQPQHF. The DNA for the CDR3 is TGTGCCAGCAGTGGGTCCGGGACCGGCCATCAGCCCCAGCATTTT.

The chain has TRBV5-6 and TRBJ2-5; 9 positions match TRBD2. From germline, CDR1 is SGHDT and CDR2 YYEEEE. J lost 2 bases, V lost 0 bases, and 14 bases had no gene match. CDR3 length: 19 amino acids. This chain's CDR3 is CASSLARTSARSRQETQYF. The CDR3 DNA is TGTGCCAGCAGCTTGGCTCGGACTAGCGCCCGTAGCCGGCAAGAGACCCAGTACTTC.

The chain carries TRBV10-3 and TRBJ1-1; TRBD1 agrees at 7 bases. V gave up 6 bases and J gave up 3 bases; unmatched junction bases: 4. Germline V CDR1 and CDR2: ENHRY, SYGVKD. The CDR3 consists of 13 residues. The CDR3 DNA reads as TGTGCCATCAGGACAGGGATGGACACTGAAGCTTTCTTT. Amino acids: CAIRTGMDTEAFF.

The CDR3 is CASSVGPQIAQETQYF. DNA of the CDR3: TGTGCCAGCAGCGTAGGCCCACAGATCGCTCAAGAGACCCAGTACTTC. The V and J genes are TRBV9 and TRBJ2-5, with D unresolved. The CDR3 extends over 16 amino acids. V was clipped by 0 bases and J by 2 bases, with 14 bases between them. Germline CDR1 SGDLS, CDR2 YYNGEE. The full variable domain, its missing parts supplied by reference TRBV9 and TRBJ2-5, is DSGVTQTPKHLITATGQRVTLRCSPRSGDLSVYWYQQSLDQGLQFLIQYYNGEERAKGNILERFSAQQFPDLHSELNLSSLELGDSALYFCASSVGPQIAQETQYFGPGTRLLVL.

This CDR3 is CASSSTSGRAGSYNEQFF. The CDR3 bases are TGTGCCAGCAGCTCGACTAGCGGGAGGGCCGGGTCCTACAATGAGCAGTTCTTC. The J gene is TRBJ2-1, the V gene TRBV11-1; 14 bases are shared with TRBD2. Germline V gives CDR1 SGHAT, CDR2 FQDESV (reference sequence). This CDR3 region has 18 residues. Trimming cost V 4 bases and J 1 base; bases outside gene matches: 6.